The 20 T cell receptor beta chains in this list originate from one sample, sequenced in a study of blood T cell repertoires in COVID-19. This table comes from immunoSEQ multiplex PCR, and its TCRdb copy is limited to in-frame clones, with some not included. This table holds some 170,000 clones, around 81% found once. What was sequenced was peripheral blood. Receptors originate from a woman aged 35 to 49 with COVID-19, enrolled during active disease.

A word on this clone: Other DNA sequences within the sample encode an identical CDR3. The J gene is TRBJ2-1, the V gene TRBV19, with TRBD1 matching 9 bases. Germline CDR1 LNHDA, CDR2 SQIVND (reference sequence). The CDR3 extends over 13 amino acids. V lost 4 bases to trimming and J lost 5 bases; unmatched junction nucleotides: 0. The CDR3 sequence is CASSRTGDNEQFF. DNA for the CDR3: TGTGCCAGTAGTAGGACAGGGGACAATGAGCAGTTCTTC.

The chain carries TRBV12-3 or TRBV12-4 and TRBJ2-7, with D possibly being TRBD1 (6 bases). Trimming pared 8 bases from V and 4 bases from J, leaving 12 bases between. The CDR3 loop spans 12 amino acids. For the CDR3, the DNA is TGTGCCAGCTCCGCGAGGGGGTACGAGCAGTACTTC. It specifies CASSARGYEQYF.

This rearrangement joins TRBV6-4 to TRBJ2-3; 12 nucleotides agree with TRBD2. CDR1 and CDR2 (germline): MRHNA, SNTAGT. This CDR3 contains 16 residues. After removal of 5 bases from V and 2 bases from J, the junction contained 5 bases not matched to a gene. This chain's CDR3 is CASSWTSGEDTDTQYF. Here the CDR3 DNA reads TGTGCCAGCAGTTGGACTAGCGGGGAAGACACAGATACGCAGTATTTT.

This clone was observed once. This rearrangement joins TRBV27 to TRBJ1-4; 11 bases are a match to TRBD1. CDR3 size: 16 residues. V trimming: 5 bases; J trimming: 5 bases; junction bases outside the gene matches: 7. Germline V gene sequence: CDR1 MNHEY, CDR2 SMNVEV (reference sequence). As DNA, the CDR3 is TGTGCCAGCAGTCCAAGAGGGACAGGGGGGAATGAAAAACTGTTTTTT. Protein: CASSPRGTGGNEKLFF.

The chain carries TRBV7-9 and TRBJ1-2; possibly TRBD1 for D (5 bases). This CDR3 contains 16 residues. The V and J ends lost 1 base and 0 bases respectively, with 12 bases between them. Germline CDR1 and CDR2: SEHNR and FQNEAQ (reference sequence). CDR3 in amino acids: CASSLEGPIANYGYTF. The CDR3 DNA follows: TGTGCCAGCAGCTTAGAGGGGCCGATAGCTAACTATGGCTACACCTTC.

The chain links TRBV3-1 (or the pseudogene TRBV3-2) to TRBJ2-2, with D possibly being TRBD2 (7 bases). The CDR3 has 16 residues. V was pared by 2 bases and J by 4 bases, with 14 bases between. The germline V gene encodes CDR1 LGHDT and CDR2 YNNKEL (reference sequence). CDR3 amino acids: CASSQLLGGATGELFF. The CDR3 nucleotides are TGTGCCAGCAGCCAATTATTAGGGGGGGCCACCGGGGAGCTGTTTTTT.

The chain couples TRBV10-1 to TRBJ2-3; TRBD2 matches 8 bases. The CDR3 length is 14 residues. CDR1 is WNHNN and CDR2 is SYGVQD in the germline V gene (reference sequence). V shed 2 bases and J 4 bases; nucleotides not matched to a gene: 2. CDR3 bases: TGCGCCAGCAGTGAGGCGGGGGGTGCAGATACGCAGTATTTT. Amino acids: CASSEAGGADTQYF.

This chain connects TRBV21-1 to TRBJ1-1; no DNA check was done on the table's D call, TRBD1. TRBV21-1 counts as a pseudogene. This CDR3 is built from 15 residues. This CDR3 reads CASSTQNPWNTEAFF. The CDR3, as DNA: TGTGCCAGCAGCACACAGAATCCCTGGAACACTGAAGCTTTCTTT.

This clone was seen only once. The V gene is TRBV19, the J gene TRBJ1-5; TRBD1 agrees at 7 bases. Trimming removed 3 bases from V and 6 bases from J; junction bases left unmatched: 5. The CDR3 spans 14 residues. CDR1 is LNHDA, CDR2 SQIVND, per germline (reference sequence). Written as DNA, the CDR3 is TGTGCCAGTAGTATTCAGGGGGAAAGTCAGCCCCAGCATTTT. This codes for CASSIQGESQPQHF.

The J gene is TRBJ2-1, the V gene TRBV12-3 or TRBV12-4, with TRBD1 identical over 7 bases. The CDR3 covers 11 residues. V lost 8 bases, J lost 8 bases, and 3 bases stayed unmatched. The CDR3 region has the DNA TGTGCCAGCCGACAGGGACATGAGCAGTTCTTC. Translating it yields CASRQGHEQFF.

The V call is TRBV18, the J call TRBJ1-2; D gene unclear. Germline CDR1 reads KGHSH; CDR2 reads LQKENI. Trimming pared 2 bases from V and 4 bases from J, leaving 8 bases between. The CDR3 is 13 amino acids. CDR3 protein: CASSPLETYGYTF. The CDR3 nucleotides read TGTGCCAGCTCACCATTGGAGACCTATGGCTACACCTTC.

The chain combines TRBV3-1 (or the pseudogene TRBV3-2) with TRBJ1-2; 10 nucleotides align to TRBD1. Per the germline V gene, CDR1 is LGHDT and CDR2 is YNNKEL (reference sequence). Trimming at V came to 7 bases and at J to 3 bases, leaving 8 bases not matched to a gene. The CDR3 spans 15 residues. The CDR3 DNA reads TGTGCCAGCAAAGACTCCGGGACAGGGGACTATGGCTACACCTTC. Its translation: CASKDSGTGDYGYTF.

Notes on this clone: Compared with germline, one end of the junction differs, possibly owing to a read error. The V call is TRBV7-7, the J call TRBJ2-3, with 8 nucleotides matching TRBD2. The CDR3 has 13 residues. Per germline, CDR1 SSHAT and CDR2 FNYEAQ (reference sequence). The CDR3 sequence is CASSLDRGLAQYF. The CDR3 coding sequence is TGTGCTAGCAGCTTAGATCGGGGACTAGCGCAGTATTTT.

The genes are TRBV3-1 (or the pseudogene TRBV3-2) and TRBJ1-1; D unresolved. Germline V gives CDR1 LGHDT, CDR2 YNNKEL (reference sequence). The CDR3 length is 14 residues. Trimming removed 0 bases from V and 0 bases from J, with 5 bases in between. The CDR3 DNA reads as TGTGCCAGCAGCCAAGATTTAGTGAACACTGAAGCTTTCTTT. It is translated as CASSQDLVNTEAFF.

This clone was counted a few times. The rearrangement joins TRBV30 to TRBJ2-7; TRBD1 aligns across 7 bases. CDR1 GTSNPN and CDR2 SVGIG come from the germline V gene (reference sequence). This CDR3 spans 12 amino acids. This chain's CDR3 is CAWSEAAGTVNV. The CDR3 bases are TGTGCCTGGAGTGAAGCTGCCGGGACAGTTAACGTC.

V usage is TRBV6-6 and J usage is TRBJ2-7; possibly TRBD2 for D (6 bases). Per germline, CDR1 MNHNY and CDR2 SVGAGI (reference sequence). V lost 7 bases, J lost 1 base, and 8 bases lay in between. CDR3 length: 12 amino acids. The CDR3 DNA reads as TGTGCCAGCATCGGAGGGTCCTACGAGCAGTACTTC. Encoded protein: CASIGGSYEQYF.

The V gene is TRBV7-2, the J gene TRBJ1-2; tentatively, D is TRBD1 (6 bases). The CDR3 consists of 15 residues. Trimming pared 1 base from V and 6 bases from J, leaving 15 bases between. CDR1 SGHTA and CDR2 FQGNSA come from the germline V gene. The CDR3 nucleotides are TGTGCCAGCAGCTTAGTCGGTCAGGGGAGCGATGGCTACACCTTC. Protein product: CASSLVGQGSDGYTF.

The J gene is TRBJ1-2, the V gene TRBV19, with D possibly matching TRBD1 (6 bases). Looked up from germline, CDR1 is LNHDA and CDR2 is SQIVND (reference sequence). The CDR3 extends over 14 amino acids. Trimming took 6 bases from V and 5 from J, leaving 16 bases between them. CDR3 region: CASSLQGSEYGYTF. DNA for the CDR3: TGTGCCAGTAGCCTTCAGGGGAGTGAATATGGCTACACCTTC.

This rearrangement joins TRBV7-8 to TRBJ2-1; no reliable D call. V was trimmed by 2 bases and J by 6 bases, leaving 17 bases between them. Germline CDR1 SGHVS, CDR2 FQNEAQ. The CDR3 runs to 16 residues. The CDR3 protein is CASSLSAPAYINEQFF. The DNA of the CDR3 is TGTGCCAGCAGCTTAAGCGCGCCAGCCTATATCAATGAGCAGTTCTTC.

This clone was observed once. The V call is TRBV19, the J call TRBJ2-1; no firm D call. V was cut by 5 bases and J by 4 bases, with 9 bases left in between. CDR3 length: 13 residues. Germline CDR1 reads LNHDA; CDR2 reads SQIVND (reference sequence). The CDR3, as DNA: TGTGCCAGTAGTTCCGCCTATTACAATGAGCAGTTCTTC. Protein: CASSSAYYNEQFF.